This TCR beta chain derives from a study of blood T cell repertoires in COVID-19 (dated by TCRdb to between 2020 and 2021). Study-wide context: Samples covering the acute and convalescent phases of COVID-19 were provided by collaborators in the United States, Italy and Spain. Subjects who had been exposed to COVID-19, were actively infected with it, or had recovered from it provided the deeply sampled blood TCRbeta repertoires that made up the dataset. The repertoires were released in a freely available public database meant as a resource for research on the immune response to SARS-CoV-2. A de-identified subject ID, COVID-19 status, age in years and sex were almost always included in the sample metadata. Where available, HLA class I and class II types were obtained from metadata supplied by the sample provider rather than from assay-based typing. The samples were drawn from the first 160 participants of the ongoing ImmuneRACE study and from more than 1,000 subjects provided by 6 global collaborators. The material from the prospective study consisted of cDNA or gDNA derived from T cells, B-cell-depleted T cells, or PBMCs. Paper-wide results and their limitations: Clinical and demographic metadata were provided uncurated, with the amount varying by source and participant.

TCRbeta CDR3 regions were amplified from genomic DNA using the immunoSEQ Assay, a bias-controlled multiplex PCR. On the study's bioinformatics: Within the assay, amplification of reference gene primers was used to estimate how many nucleated cells each sample contained. To quantify the absolute abundance of each unique TCRbeta CDR3 rearrangement, sequence reads were collapsed and filtered. For each sample, productive Simpson clonality was calculated as the square root of Simpson's diversity index over productive rearrangements. Held by TCRdb, this immuneACCESS table contains in-frame sequences only and omits some clones. Under half of the omission traces to an unresolved V gene where checked; the cause of the rest is unknown. The DNA gave D and trimming, while V, J and clone size come from that table. The sample has tens of thousands of clones on record, roughly 86% of them singletons. The top ten hold approximately 4.4% of the sample.

The collaborating institutions used their own protocols to collect whole blood in K2EDTA tubes. Collaborator samples were shipped for TCRbeta analysis as frozen whole blood, isolated PBMCs, or DNA extracted from either sample type. The cysteine opens and the phenylalanine closes a CDR3 of 15 amino acids. Only the CDR3 portion is preserved as DNA: 45 bases, with reading frame beginning at the first base. Sequences SGHRS (CDR1) and YFSETQ (CDR2) are obtained from the germline V gene. Unmatched junction bases come to 8, with V trimmed by 5 bases and J by 1 base. Notes on this clone: Its antigen is still unknown. Nothing much larger sits one base from this clone, and base qualities are not available.

The rearranged segments are TRBV5-1 and TRBJ2-5; TRBD1 matches 7 bases in the middle. What was sequenced was peripheral blood. The TCR was taken from a man aged 50-60 years with active or convalescent COVID-19. The sequenced DNA: TGCGCCAGCAGGTGGGGGCCAGGGGGCCAAGAGACCCAGTACTTC. Its translation is CASRWGPGGQETQYF.